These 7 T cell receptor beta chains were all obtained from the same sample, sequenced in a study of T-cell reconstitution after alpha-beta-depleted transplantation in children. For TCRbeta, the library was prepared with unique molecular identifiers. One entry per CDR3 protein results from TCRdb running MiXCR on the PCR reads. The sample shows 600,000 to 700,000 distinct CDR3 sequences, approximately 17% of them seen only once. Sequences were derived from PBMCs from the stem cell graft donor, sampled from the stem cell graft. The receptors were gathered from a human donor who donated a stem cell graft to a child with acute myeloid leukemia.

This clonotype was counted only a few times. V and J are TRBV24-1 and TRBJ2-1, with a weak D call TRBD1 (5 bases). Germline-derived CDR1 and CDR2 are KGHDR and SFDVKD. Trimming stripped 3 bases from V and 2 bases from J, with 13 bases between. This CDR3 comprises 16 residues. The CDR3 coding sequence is TGTGCCACCAGTGATCTGGACACTCGAACCTACAATGAGCAGTTCTTC. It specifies CATSDLDTRTYNEQFF.

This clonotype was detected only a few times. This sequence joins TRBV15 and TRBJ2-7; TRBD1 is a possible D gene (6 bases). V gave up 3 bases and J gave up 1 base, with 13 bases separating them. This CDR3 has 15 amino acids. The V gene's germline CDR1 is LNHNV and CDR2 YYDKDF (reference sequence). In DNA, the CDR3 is TGTGCCACCAGCAGCGGAAGGGACATTTCCTACGAGCAGTACGTC. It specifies CATSSGRDISYEQYV.

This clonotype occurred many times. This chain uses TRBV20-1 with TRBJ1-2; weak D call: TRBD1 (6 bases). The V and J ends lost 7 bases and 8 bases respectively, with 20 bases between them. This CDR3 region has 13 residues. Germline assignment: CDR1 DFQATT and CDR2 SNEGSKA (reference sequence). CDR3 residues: CSVLAGGGRGYTF. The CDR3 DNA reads TGCAGTGTCCTGGCGGGGGGCGGAAGGGGCTACACCTTC.

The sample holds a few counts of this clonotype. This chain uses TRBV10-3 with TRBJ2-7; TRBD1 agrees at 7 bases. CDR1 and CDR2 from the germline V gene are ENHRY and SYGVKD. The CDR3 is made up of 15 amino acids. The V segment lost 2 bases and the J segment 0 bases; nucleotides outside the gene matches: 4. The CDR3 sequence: CAISEGSGGSYEQYV. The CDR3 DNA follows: TGTGCCATCAGTGAGGGGTCAGGGGGCTCCTACGAGCAGTACGTC.

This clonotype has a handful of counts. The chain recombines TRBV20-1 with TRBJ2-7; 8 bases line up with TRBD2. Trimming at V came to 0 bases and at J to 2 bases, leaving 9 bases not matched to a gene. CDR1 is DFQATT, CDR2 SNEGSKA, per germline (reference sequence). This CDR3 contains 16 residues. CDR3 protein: CSARDRAGDKPYEQYF. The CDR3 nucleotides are TGCAGTGCTAGAGATCGAGCGGGGGACAAACCCTACGAGCAGTACTTC.

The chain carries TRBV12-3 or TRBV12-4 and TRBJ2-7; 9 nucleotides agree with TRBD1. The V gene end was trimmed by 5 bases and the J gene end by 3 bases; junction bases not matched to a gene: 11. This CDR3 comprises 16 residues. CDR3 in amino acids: CASSPEGGTGFYEQYF. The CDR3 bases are TGTGCCAGCAGTCCCGAGGGTGGGACAGGGTTCTACGAGCAGTACTTC.

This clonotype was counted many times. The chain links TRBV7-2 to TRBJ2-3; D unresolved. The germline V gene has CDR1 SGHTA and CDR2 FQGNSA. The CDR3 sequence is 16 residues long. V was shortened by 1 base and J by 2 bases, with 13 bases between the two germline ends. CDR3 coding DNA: TGTGCCAGCAGCTTAGGAGTTCGGATCTTCACAGATACGCAGTATTTT. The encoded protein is CASSLGVRIFTDTQYF.